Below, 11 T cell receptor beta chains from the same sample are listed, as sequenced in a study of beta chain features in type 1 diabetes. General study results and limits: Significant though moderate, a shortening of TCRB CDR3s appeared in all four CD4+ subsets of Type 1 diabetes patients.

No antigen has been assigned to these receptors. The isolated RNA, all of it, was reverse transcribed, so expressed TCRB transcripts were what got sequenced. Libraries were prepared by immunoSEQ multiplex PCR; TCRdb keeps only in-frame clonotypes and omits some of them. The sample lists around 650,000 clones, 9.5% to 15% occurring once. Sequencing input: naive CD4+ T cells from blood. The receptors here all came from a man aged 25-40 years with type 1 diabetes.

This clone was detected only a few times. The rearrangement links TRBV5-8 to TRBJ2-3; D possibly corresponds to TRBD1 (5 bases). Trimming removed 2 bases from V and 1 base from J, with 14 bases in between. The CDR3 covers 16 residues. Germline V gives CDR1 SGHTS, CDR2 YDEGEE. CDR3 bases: TGTGCCAGCAGCTTTATAAGGGGCGCGGGCACAGATACGCAGTATTTT. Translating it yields CASSFIRGAGTDTQYF.

The CDR3 here is CASSLDLLDTQYF. The CDR3 bases are TGTGCCAGCAGCTTAGACTTACTAGATACGCAGTATTTT. This sequence joins TRBV7-9 and TRBJ2-3; D remains ambiguous. Germline CDR1 reads SEHNR; CDR2 reads FQNEAQ (reference sequence). The CDR3 contains 13 residues. V lost 1 base to trimming and J lost 5 bases, with 7 bases between them.

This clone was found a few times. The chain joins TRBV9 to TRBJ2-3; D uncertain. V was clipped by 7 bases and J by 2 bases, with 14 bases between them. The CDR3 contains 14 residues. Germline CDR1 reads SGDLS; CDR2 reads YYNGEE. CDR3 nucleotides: TGTGCCAGCGGACCGTCCCTGAACACAGATACGCAGTATTTT. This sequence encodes CASGPSLNTDTQYF.

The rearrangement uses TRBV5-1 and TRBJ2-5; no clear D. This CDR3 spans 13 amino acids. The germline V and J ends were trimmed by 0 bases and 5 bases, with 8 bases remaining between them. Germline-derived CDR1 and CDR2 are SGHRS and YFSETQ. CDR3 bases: TGCGCCAGCAGCTTGGTCCCCTTGGAGACCCAGTACTTC. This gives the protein CASSLVPLETQYF. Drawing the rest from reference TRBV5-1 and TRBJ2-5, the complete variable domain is KAGVTQTPRYLIKTRGQQVTLSCSPISGHRSVSWYQQTPGQGLQFLFEYFSETQRNKGNFPGRFSGRQFSNSRSEMNVSTLELGDSALYLCASSLVPLETQYFGPGTRLLVL.

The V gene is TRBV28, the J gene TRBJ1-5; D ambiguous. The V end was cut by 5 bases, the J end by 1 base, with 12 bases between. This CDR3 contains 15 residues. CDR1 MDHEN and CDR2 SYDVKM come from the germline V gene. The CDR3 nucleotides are TGTGCCAGCAGTGCAGCGGCTCTAAGCAATCAGCCCCAGCATTTT. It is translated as CASSAAALSNQPQHF.

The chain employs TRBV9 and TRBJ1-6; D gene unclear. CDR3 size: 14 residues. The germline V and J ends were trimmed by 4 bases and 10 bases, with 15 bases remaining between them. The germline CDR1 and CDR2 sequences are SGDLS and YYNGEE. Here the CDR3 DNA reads TGTGCCAGCAGCCAGGCGGACGACCCATCACCCCTCCACTTT. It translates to CASSQADDPSPLHF. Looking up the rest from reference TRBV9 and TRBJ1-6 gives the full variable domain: DSGVTQTPKHLITATGQRVTLRCSPRSGDLSVYWYQQSLDQGLQFLIQYYNGEERAKGNILERFSAQQFPDLHSELNLSSLELGDSALYFCASSQADDPSPLHFGNGTRLTVT.

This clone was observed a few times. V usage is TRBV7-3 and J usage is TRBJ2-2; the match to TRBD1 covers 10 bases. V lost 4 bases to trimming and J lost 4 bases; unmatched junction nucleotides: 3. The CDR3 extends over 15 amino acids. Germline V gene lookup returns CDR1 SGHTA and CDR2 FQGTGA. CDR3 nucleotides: TGTGCCAGCAGCTCCGGACAGGGGGTCACCGGGGAGCTGTTTTTT. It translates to CASSSGQGVTGELFF.

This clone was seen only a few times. The CDR3 reads CASLRGGDQETQYF. The CDR3 DNA sequence: TGTGCCAGTTTGCGCGGGGGGGACCAAGAGACCCAGTACTTC. V usage is TRBV10-3 and J usage is TRBJ2-5; 9 nucleotides line up with TRBD2. Germline trimming cut 10 bases from V and 0 bases from J; bases unmatched to any gene: 6. The CDR3 extends over 14 amino acids. Germline assignment: CDR1 ENHRY and CDR2 SYGVKD.

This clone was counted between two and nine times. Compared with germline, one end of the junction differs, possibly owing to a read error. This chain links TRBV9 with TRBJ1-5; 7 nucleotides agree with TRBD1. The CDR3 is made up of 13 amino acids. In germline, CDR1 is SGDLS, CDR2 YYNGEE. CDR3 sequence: CASSGQGNQPQHF. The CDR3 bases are TGTGCCAGCAGCGGACAGGGCAACCAGCCCCAGCATTTT.

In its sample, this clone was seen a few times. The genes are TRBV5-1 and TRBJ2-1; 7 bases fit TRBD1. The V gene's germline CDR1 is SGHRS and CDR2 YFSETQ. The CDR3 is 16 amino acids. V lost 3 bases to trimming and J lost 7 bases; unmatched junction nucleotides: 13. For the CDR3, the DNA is TGCGCCAGCAGCTCTGACAGGGCTCACGAGGTGAATGAGCAGTTCTTC. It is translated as CASSSDRAHEVNEQFF.

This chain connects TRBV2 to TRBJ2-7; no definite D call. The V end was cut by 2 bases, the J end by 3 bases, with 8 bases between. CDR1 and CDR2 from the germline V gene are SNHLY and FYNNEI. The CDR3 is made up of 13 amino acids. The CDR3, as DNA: TGTGCCAGCAGTGAACAACGGCTCTACGAGCAGTACTTC. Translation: CASSEQRLYEQYF. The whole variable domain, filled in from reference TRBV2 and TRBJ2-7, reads EPEVTQTPSHQVTQMGQEVILRCVPISNHLYFYWYRQILGQKVEFLVSFYNNEISEKSEIFDDQFSVERPDGSNFTLKIRSTKLEDSAMYFCASSEQRLYEQYFGPGTRLTVT.